This T cell receptor (beta chain) was identified in a study of Ad26.COV2.S vaccination and SARS-CoV-2 variants. Study overall: By the intramuscular route, Ad26.COV2.S was given once, or twice 56 days apart. Study observations and caveats: Spike-specific responses of CD8+ and CD4+ T cells were reported to display substantial breadth after vaccination. It was found that vaccine and placebo recipients had similar non-spike TCR breadth. Ad26.COV2.S recipients had broader spike-specific TCRs (P = 0.0014).

Treatment defined: roughly 20 received Ad26.COV2.S at low or high dose, single or two shots; about 5 received placebo; per-sample allocation not given. Samples analyzed were those drawn on day 63 after the first vaccine or placebo injection. Repertoires were generated with immunoSEQ multiplex PCR, while TCRdb's copy carries only in-frame clones and drops some. The sample includes some 640,000 clones, 70% to 90% of them seen just once. Looked up from germline, CDR1 is LGHDT and CDR2 is YNNKEL (reference sequence). V trimming: 0 bases; J trimming: 5 bases; junction bases outside the gene matches: 5. This CDR3 is 15 amino acids long. Remarks on this clone: Antigen specificity is unknown.

J is TRBJ1-1 and V is TRBV3-1 (or the pseudogene TRBV3-2), with 8 bases matching TRBD1. The starting material was peripheral blood, obtained in a trial of Ad26.COV2.S vaccine versus placebo. This receptor was obtained from a person between 18 and 65 years old who received the Ad26.COV2.S COVID-19 vaccine or a placebo. The CDR3 loop is CASSQDQGARTEAFF. As DNA, the CDR3 is TGTGCCAGCAGCCAAGACCAGGGGGCGAGGACTGAAGCTTTCTTT.